This passage covers 21 T cell receptor beta chains from one sample sequenced in a study of Graves' ophthalmopathy and Graves' hyperthyroidism. Amplification of the TCR beta CDR3 regions used RNA transcripts (as template). First-round RT-PCR relied on HTBI primers, and a second-round multiplex PCR came next. TCRdb re-derived calls from the multiplex PCR reads in MiXCR, one entry per CDR3 protein. The sample records roughly 410,000 distinct CDR3 sequences, approximately 15% being singletons. The specimen sequenced was peripheral blood. All receptors come from a young woman with stable Graves' hyperthyroidism.

The V and J genes are TRBV12-3 or TRBV12-4 and TRBJ2-7; TRBD1 might be the D (6 bases). V was trimmed by 5 bases and J by 6 bases, leaving 17 bases between them. The CDR3 is 14 amino acids. CDR3 residues: CASSEQGTSGEQYF. In nucleotides, the CDR3 is TGTGCCAGCAGTGAACAGGGCACTTCGGGCGAGCAGTACTTC.

This clonotype occurred many times. The chain joins TRBV7-9 to TRBJ1-5; no clear D gene. Germline lookup yields CDR1 SEHNR and CDR2 FQNEAQ (reference sequence). The ends were cut back, 2 bases at V and 1 base at J, with 9 bases in the middle. The CDR3 is made up of 15 amino acids. CDR3 protein: CASSLSPESNQPQHF. The CDR3 DNA sequence: TGTGCCAGCAGCTTATCTCCAGAAAGCAATCAGCCCCAGCATTTT. The entire variable domain, with the rest obtained from reference TRBV7-9 and TRBJ1-5, is as follows: DTGVSQNPRHKITKRGQNVTFRCDPISEHNRLYWYRQTLGQGPEFLTYFQNEAQLEKSRLLSDRFSAERPKGSFSTLEIQRTEQGDSAMYLCASSLSPESNQPQHFGDGTRLSIL.

This clonotype has at least ten counts. The chain couples TRBV7-2 to TRBJ1-1; no firm D call. Germline values: CDR1 SGHTA, CDR2 FQGNSA. V shed 1 base and J shed 6 bases, with 6 bases lying between them. The CDR3 has 12 residues. This chain's CDR3 is CASSLEGAEAFF. DNA of the CDR3: TGTGCCAGCAGCTTAGAAGGAGCTGAAGCTTTCTTT.

As for this clonotype: This may stem from a read error, because a much larger clone lies one nucleotide away. V is TRBV12-3 or TRBV12-4 and J is TRBJ1-1, with D possibly matching TRBD1 (5 bases). The CDR3 covers 14 residues. The CDR3 reads CASRSSGGNTEALF. The CDR3, as DNA: TGTGCCAGCAGGTCATCGGGGGGGAACACTGAAGCTCTCTTT.

A remark on this clonotype: One end of the junction does not line up with germline, which may come from a read error. CDR3 loop: CASSLRRGPLLF. The CDR3 nucleotides read TGTGCCAGCAGTTTACGTAGGGGACCCCTTCTTTTT. The J gene is TRBJ1-4, the V gene TRBV12-3 or TRBV12-4; D perhaps matches TRBD1 (5 bases). This CDR3 contains 12 residues.

The table lists this clonotype with many counts. The chain carries TRBV19 and TRBJ1-6, with 7 nucleotides matching TRBD1. The CDR3 spans 14 residues. J lost 6 bases, V lost 10 bases, and 9 bases had no gene match. Germline values: CDR1 LNHDA, CDR2 SQIVND (reference sequence). CDR3 region: CATKGALGNSPLHF. DNA for the CDR3: TGTGCCACCAAGGGGGCTTTGGGTAATTCACCCCTCCACTTT.

This clonotype was observed at least ten times. This chain uses TRBV12-5 with TRBJ1-2, with D unclear. Per germline, CDR1 LGHNT and CDR2 FRNRAP. This CDR3 has 15 residues. Trimming removed 0 bases at V and 8 bases at J, with 16 bases between. The CDR3 here is CASGLVLEGAVGYTF. CDR3 nucleotides: TGTGCTAGTGGTTTGGTACTTGAGGGAGCTGTCGGCTACACCTTC.

In this sample, this clonotype turned up once. The genes are TRBV6-1 and TRBJ1-2; 7 bases are shared with TRBD1. The CDR3 loop spans 13 amino acids. V gave up 6 bases and J gave up 8 bases; unmatched junction bases: 9. The germline V gene has CDR1 MNHNS and CDR2 SASEGT. The CDR3 DNA reads as TGTGCCAGCAGCTCCACAGGGGCTGGCGGCTACACCTTC. Translated, it gives CASSSTGAGGYTF.

The rearrangement links TRBV5-6 to TRBJ1-2, with a possible D match to TRBD1 (6 bases). Germline values: CDR1 SGHDT, CDR2 YYEEEE. V was clipped by 0 bases and J by 4 bases, with 10 bases between them. The CDR3 totals 14 residues. CDR3 DNA: TGTGCCAGCAGCTTGGCAGGGGCCATCTATGGCTACACCTTC. Its translation: CASSLAGAIYGYTF.

This clonotype appeared many times. CDR3 DNA sequence: TGTGCCAGCAAGCAGGGAGGGGAGGACACTGAAGCTTTCTTT. It encodes CASKQGGEDTEAFF. The chain employs TRBV19 and TRBJ1-1; a weak D match, TRBD1 (5 bases). V was cut by 9 bases and J by 3 bases, with 17 bases left in between. The CDR3 runs 14 residues. Germline V gene sequence: CDR1 LNHDA, CDR2 SQIVND (reference sequence).

This clonotype was seen at least ten times. The genes are TRBV11-2 and TRBJ2-7, with 9 bases aligning to TRBD2. Germline values: CDR1 SGHAT, CDR2 FQNNGV. With 1 base clipped from V and 6 bases from J, the junction kept 7 bases outside the gene matches. The CDR3 consists of 15 residues. The CDR3 DNA is TGTGCCAGCAGCTTAGGCCTAGCGGGATCTGGCGAGCAGTACTTC. Its protein product is CASSLGLAGSGEQYF. Together with reference TRBV11-2 and TRBJ2-7, the CDR3 gives the full variable domain: EAGVAQSPRYKIIEKRQSVAFWCNPISGHATLYWYQQILGQGPKLLIQFQNNGVVDDSQLPKDRFSAERLKGVDSTLKIQPAKLEDSAVYLCASSLGLAGSGEQYFGPGTRLTVT.

The gene calls are TRBV3-1 and TRBJ2-2; 7 nucleotides line up with TRBD1. Germline CDR1 LGHDT, CDR2 YNNKEL (reference sequence). The trim removed 4 bases at V and 6 bases at J, leaving 2 bases unmatched. This CDR3 is 13 amino acids long. The CDR3 sequence is CASSRGQAGELFF. DNA of the CDR3: TGTGCCAGCAGCCGCGGACAGGCCGGGGAGCTGTTTTTT.

This clonotype was seen at least ten times. The genes are TRBV7-2 and TRBJ2-7, with D maybe TRBD2 (6 bases). The CDR3 loop spans 13 amino acids. Germline V gives CDR1 SGHTA, CDR2 FQGNSA. Trimming pared 3 bases from V and 4 bases from J, leaving 10 bases between. The CDR3 spells CASSFEGRYEQYF. CDR3 DNA: TGTGCCAGCAGCTTTGAAGGGAGGTACGAGCAGTACTTC.

This clonotype was counted ten times or more. The CDR3 protein is CASTEGPYGYTF. The DNA of the CDR3 is TGTGCCAGCACCGAGGGCCCCTATGGCTACACCTTC. The rearrangement joins TRBV28 to TRBJ1-2; D call uncertain. CDR3 length: 12 residues. V was shortened by 7 bases and J by 4 bases, with 10 bases between the two germline ends. CDR1 is MDHEN and CDR2 is SYDVKM in the germline V gene.

This clonotype was found many times. This chain links TRBV27 with TRBJ1-1, with TRBD1 as a possible D gene (6 bases). The length of the CDR3 is 11 residues. Looked up from germline, CDR1 is MNHEY and CDR2 is SMNVEV (reference sequence). V was trimmed by 6 bases and J by 4 bases, leaving 6 bases between them. The DNA of the CDR3 is TGTGCCAGCAGGACAGGCACTGAAGCTTTCTTT. Protein product: CASRTGTEAFF.

The CDR3 bases are TGTGCCAGCAGACCACTGGGGCAGAACACCGGGGAGCTGTTTTTT. Translated, it gives CASRPLGQNTGELFF. This chain connects TRBV12-3 or TRBV12-4 to TRBJ2-2, with D maybe TRBD1 (5 bases). The germline V and J ends were trimmed by 6 bases and 1 base, with 12 bases remaining between them. There are 15 residues in the CDR3.

This clonotype was counted at least ten times. The chain is built from TRBV20-1 and TRBJ1-1; maybe TRBD1 (5 bases). Deletions cut 4 bases from V and 1 base from J, with 19 bases between. The germline gives CDR1 DFQATT, CDR2 SNEGSKA (reference sequence). The CDR3 has 16 amino acids. CDR3 sequence: CSATDLGVQGNTEAFF. CDR3 DNA sequence: TGCAGTGCTACTGACCTGGGGGTGCAGGGGAACACTGAAGCTTTCTTT.

This clonotype has only a few counts. V and J are TRBV5-1 and TRBJ2-5; 14 positions agree with TRBD2. Germline assignment: CDR1 SGHRS and CDR2 YFSETQ. The CDR3 spans 17 residues. The ends lost 3 bases at V and 5 bases at J; junction bases unmatched: 9. The CDR3 region has the DNA TGCGCCAGCAGCTCGGGACTAGCGGGGGTCCACGGGGAGACCCAGTACTTC. Its protein product is CASSSGLAGVHGETQYF.

This clonotype has at least ten counts. This chain joins TRBV12-3 or TRBV12-4 and TRBJ1-1; 8 bases agree with TRBD1. The CDR3 covers 14 residues. After removal of 6 bases from V and 1 base from J, the junction contained 4 bases not matched to a gene. CDR3 sequence reads: CASSRTGRNTEAFF. The CDR3 region has the DNA TGTGCCAGCAGCCGGACAGGGCGGAACACTGAAGCTTTCTTT.

This clonotype was seen ten or more times. V is TRBV15 and J is TRBJ1-2, with D possibly being TRBD1 (6 bases). This CDR3 is 14 amino acids long. Germline loops: CDR1 LNHNV, CDR2 YYDKDF (reference sequence). The germline V and J ends were trimmed by 0 bases and 7 bases, with 12 bases remaining between them. Here the CDR3 reads CATSREITGSGYTF. The CDR3 DNA sequence: TGTGCCACCAGCAGAGAAATTACAGGGAGTGGCTACACCTTC.

This clonotype was found many times. CDR3 protein: CASSLKGDRINEQYF. The CDR3 DNA reads as TGCGCCAGCAGCTTGAAGGGCGACAGGATAAACGAGCAGTACTTC. The chain has TRBV5-1 and TRBJ2-7; tentative D call: TRBD1 (6 bases). This CDR3 is built from 15 residues. Germline V gene lookup returns CDR1 SGHRS and CDR2 YFSETQ. V was clipped by 1 base and J by 5 bases, with 16 bases between them.